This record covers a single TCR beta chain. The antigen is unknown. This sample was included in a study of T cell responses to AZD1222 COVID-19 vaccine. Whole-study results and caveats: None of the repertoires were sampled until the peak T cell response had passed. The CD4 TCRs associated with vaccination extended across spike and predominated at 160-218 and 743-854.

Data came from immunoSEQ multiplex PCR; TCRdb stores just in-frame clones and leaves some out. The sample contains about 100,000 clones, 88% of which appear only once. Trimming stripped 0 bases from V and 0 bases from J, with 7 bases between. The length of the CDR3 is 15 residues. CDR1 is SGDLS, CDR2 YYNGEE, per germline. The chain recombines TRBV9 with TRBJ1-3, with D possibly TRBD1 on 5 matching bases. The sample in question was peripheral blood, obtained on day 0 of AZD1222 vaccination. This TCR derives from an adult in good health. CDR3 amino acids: CASSVGRVSGNTIYF. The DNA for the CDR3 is TGTGCCAGCAGCGTAGGCAGGGTCTCTGGAAACACCATATATTTT. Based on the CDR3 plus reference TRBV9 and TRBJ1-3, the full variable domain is DSGVTQTPKHLITATGQRVTLRCSPRSGDLSVYWYQQSLDQGLQFLIQYYNGEERAKGNILERFSAQQFPDLHSELNLSSLELGDSALYFCASSVGRVSGNTIYFGEGSWLTVV.